Given below is one T cell receptor (beta chain) in context. The antigen is unknown. Clones were read by immunoSEQ multiplex PCR, and TCRdb kept only the in-frame ones, dropping some. The sample shows roughly 150,000 clones, 75% to 90% of them seen only once. This entry comes from a study of T cell responses to AZD1222 COVID-19 vaccine. Notes on the study in general: There were repertoire samples only from the period after the peak T cell response. Most donors were white British and more were female, and clonal diversity was possibly underestimated. Spike-specific TCR depth and breadth grew after two AZD1222 doses. Across spike, vaccine-associated CD4 TCRs were found, dominant at 160-218 and 743-854.

Trimming took 7 bases from V and 6 from J, leaving 18 bases between them. CDR3 size: 14 residues. Looked up from germline, CDR1 is MDHEN and CDR2 is SYDVKM. The source was peripheral blood, collected 28 days after the second AZD1222 dose. The sequence was obtained from an adult who received the AZD1222 COVID-19 vaccine. The chain uses TRBV28 and TRBJ1-2, with D possibly matching TRBD1 (5 bases). Here the CDR3 DNA reads TGTGCCAGCACCTGGGGGAGGGGCCAGGATGGCTACACCTTC. Protein: CASTWGRGQDGYTF.